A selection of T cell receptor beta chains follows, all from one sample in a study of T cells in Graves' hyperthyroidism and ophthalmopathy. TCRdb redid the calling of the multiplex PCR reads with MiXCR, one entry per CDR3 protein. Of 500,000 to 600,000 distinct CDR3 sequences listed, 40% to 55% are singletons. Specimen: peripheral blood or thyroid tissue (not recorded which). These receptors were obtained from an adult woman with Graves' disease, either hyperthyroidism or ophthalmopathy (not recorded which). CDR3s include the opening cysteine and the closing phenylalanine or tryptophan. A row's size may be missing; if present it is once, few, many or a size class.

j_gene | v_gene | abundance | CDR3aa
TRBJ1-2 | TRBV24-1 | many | CATSAKGSGYTF
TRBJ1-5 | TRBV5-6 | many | CASSPGPFSNQPQHF
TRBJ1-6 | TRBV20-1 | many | CSATSLRTGRNSPLHF
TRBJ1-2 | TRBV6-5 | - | CASSDGHYGYTF
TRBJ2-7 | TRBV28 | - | CASSRPGRYYEQYF
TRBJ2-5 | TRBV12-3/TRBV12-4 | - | CASSQVRRLAETQYF
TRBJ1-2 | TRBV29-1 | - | CSVKGESHYGYTF
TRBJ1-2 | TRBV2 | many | CASSSEDSYGYTF
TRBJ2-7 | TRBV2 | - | CASSWNTGELYF
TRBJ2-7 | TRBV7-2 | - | CASSYRLAEAYEQYF
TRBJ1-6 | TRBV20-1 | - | CSARNQGAGRVPRSPLHF
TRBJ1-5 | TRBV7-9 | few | CASLGQGGAPQHF
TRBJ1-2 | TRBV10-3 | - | CAISEVVARFVAF
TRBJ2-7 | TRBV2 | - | CASRADLTPYEQYF
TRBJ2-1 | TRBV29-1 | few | CSVGLSSYNEQFF
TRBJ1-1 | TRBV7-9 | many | CASSLGSDRGTEAFF
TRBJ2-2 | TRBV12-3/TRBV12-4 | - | CASSLAVGELFF
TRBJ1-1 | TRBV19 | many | CASRKGPGTGGVTEAFF
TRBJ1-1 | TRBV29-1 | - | CSGVGPNTEAFF
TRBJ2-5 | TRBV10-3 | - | CAIRRAGGPGETQYF
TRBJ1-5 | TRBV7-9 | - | CASSLVGGSNQPQHF
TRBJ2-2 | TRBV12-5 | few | CASGSGPGELFF
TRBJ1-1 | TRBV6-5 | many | CASILPTGSGPKAFF
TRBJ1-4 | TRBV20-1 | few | CSARVARGGWTEKLFF
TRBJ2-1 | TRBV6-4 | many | CASSVDPANPNEQFF
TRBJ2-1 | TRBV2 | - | CASKTSGSSYNEQFF
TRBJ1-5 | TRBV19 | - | CASSRAHRGQPQHF